The 30 T cell receptor beta chains listed next were all sequenced from one sample in a study of spatial heterogeneity in lung cancer. Study-wide findings and caveats: Mutation counts in tumors were tracked by counts of expanded intratumoral alpha and beta TCRs.

These receptors have no identified antigens. Time point denoted: sample taken at primary tumor resection. TCRdb processed the 5' RACE reads anew with MiXCR; each CDR3 protein has one entry. The sample includes under 9,500 distinct CDR3 sequences, approximately 8.2% seen only once; the top ten take around 4.4%. The material sequenced was lung tumor tissue, taken at surgery. All receptors come from a male donor with early-stage non-small cell lung cancer.

This clonotype was seen a handful of times. With the library built for alpha chains, this beta chain is off target and its frequency is not meaningful. The chain uses TRBV7-2 and TRBJ2-7, with D perhaps assigned TRBD1 or TRBD2 (5 bases each). The CDR3 is 14 amino acids. CDR1 is SGHTA, CDR2 FQGNSA, per germline. V lost 1 base to trimming and J lost 6 bases, with 13 bases between them. This CDR3 reads CASSLGTFGGEQYF. The DNA of the CDR3 is TGTGCCAGCAGCTTAGGGACATTTGGAGGCGAGCAGTACTTC.

With respect to this clonotype: Found in a library prepared for alpha chains, this beta chain is an off-target read, and its abundance has little meaning. This rearrangement joins TRBV4-3 to TRBJ2-3; 11 bases fit TRBD2. CDR3 size: 16 residues. Germline-derived CDR1 and CDR2 are LGHNA and YSLEER. V dropped 0 bases and J dropped 3; count of bases not matched to a gene: 2. The CDR3 DNA is TGCGCCAGCAGCCAAGATTTAGCGGGAGGGACAGATACGCAGTATTTT. It specifies CASSQDLAGGTDTQYF.

Relative to its sample, this clonotype is medium-sized. Since it is a stray read in a library aimed at alpha chains, this beta chain has a size that is not meaningful. CDR3 nucleotides: TGTGCCAGCAGCCAAGACGACACTAACACCGGGGAGCTGTTTTTT. It yields the protein CASSQDDTNTGELFF. The gene calls are TRBV3-1 and TRBJ2-2; D is ambiguous. Germline-derived CDR1 and CDR2 are LGHDT and YNNKEL (reference sequence). Trimming stripped 0 bases from V and 2 bases from J, with 7 bases between. The CDR3 has 15 residues.

Turning to this clonotype: This beta chain was picked up by a library intended for alpha chains and is off target, so its count carries little meaning. This chain links TRBV2 with TRBJ1-6, with TRBD1 as a possible D gene (5 bases). Germline V gene data show CDR1 as SNHLY and CDR2 as FYNNEI. This CDR3 spans 15 amino acids. Trimming stripped 7 bases from V and 10 bases from J, with 20 bases between. The CDR3 DNA sequence: TGTGCCAGCACCGAGCTGGGGGGACTAGACTCACCCCTCCACTTT. This sequence encodes CASTELGGLDSPLHF.

Ten or more counts support this clonotype. This beta chain is an unintended read in a library built for alpha chains; its size means little. The rearrangement joins TRBV10-1 to TRBJ2-1; D call uncertain. The CDR3 runs to 13 residues. The germline V gene has CDR1 WNHNN and CDR2 SYGVQD (reference sequence). The ends were cut back, 2 bases at V and 5 bases at J, with 7 bases in the middle. The CDR3 DNA reads as TGCGCCAGCAGTGAGAGACTTAACAATGAGCAGTTCTTC. This translates into CASSERLNNEQFF.

In this sample, this clonotype is medium-sized. The size of this beta chain means little, since it is a stray read in a library made for alpha chains. The gene calls are TRBV20-1 and TRBJ1-5; D is unclear. The CDR3 spans 14 residues. The V and J ends lost 0 bases and 4 bases respectively, with 10 bases between them. Germline loops: CDR1 DFQATT, CDR2 SNEGSKA (reference sequence). Here the CDR3 DNA reads TGCAGTGCTAGAGAAGGGTCGGGGAATCAGCCCCAGCATTTT. Translation gives CSAREGSGNQPQHF.

This clonotype was seen at least ten times. This beta chain slipped into a library made for alpha chains as a stray read, so its size is not meaningful. J is TRBJ2-3 and V is TRBV10-3, with 7 bases lining up with TRBD2. Germline V gene data show CDR1 as ENHRY and CDR2 as SYGVKD. V lost 6 bases, J lost 2 bases, and 8 bases stayed unmatched. The CDR3 covers 15 residues. The CDR3 DNA reads as TGTGCCATCAGGGGCGCGGGAGCCGACACAGATACGCAGTATTTT. Protein: CAIRGAGADTDTQYF.

This clonotype is classed as medium-sized (0.01 to 0.1%). This beta chain is a stray sequence in a library constructed for alpha chains; its clone size is not meaningful. This rearrangement joins TRBV12-3 or TRBV12-4 to TRBJ2-1, with D possibly matching TRBD2 (6 bases). Between the trimmed V and J ends, which lost 1 base and 8 bases, there was a span of 15 bases. The CDR3 covers 15 residues. The chain's CDR3 is CASSLEVGAGHEQFF. The CDR3, as DNA: TGTGCCAGCAGTTTAGAAGTTGGGGCGGGACATGAGCAGTTCTTC.

Ten or more counts support this clonotype. As an off-target read in a library built for alpha chains, this beta chain has a frequency of little significance. The rearrangement joins TRBV5-4 to TRBJ2-3; no firm D call. The CDR3 is 16 amino acids. Trimming cost V 6 bases and J 0 bases, with 17 bases left between them. Germline CDR1 is SGHNT and CDR2 is YYREEE (reference sequence). The CDR3 DNA reads as TGTGCCAGCAACCTTGGGTCTCGGGCTAGCACAGATACGCAGTATTTT. This codes for CASNLGSRASTDTQYF.

In the case of this clonotype: This sequence may be a read error, since a much larger clone differs from it by one base. This beta chain is a stray sequence in a library constructed for alpha chains; its clone size is not meaningful. This sequence joins TRBV5-1 and TRBJ2-3, with D perhaps assigned TRBD1 or TRBD2 (6 bases each). Germline CDR1 is SGHRS and CDR2 is YFSETQ. There are 12 residues in the CDR3. CDR3 bases: TGCGCCAGCAGCGGAGGGGGAGATATGCAGTATTTT. Translating gives CASSGGGDMQYF.

This clonotype qualifies as medium-sized. This beta chain appears as a stray read in a library generated for alpha chains; its size is not informative. This chain connects TRBV24-1 to TRBJ2-2; 11 bases align to TRBD2. The germline CDR1 and CDR2 sequences are KGHDR and SFDVKD. V lost 3 bases, J lost 1 base, and 6 bases stayed unmatched. The CDR3 runs to 18 residues. The CDR3 protein is CATSDPGLAEMNTGELFF. In DNA, the CDR3 is TGTGCCACCAGTGATCCGGGACTAGCGGAGATGAACACCGGGGAGCTGTTTTTT.

In regard to this clonotype: This beta chain lies outside the target of a library built for alpha chains; its clone size means little. V gene TRBV21-1 combines with J gene TRBJ2-3; TRBD1, as called in the table, went unchecked against the DNA. TRBV21-1 has pseudogene status. The CDR3 is made up of 18 amino acids. The CDR3 DNA sequence: TGTGCCAGCAGAATCACCCGGACAAAAGCTGCTACCACAGATACGCAGTATTTT. Protein product: CASRITRTKAATTDTQYF.

The sample holds a few counts of this clonotype. As an off-target read in a library built for alpha chains, this beta chain has a frequency of little significance. The chain has TRBV6-2 or TRBV6-3 and TRBJ2-2; D might be TRBD1 or TRBD2, each matching 5 bases. V was trimmed by 8 bases and J by 6 bases, leaving 16 bases between them. Per the germline V gene, CDR1 is MNHEY and CDR2 is SVGEGT. This CDR3 has 14 residues. CDR3 residues: CASRTGTLAGELFF. CDR3 nucleotides: TGTGCCAGCCGGACCGGGACCCTTGCCGGGGAGCTGTTTTTT.

By frequency in the sample, this clonotype is medium-sized. This beta chain is a stray read from a library made for alpha chains; its abundance is not meaningful. This sequence joins TRBV20-1 and TRBJ1-3; 7 bases align to TRBD1. This CDR3 is 15 amino acids long. Trimming took 3 bases from V and 0 from J; bases not matched to a gene: 5. The germline gives CDR1 DFQATT, CDR2 SNEGSKA (reference sequence). CDR3 bases: TGCAGTGCTAGTTGGGACAGCACCTCTGGAAACACCATATATTTT. Amino acids: CSASWDSTSGNTIYF.

This clonotype has ten or more counts. The size of this beta chain means little, since it is a stray read in a library made for alpha chains. The chain employs TRBV11-3 and TRBJ2-1; TRBD1 matches at 8 bases. Per the germline V gene, CDR1 is SGHNT and CDR2 is YENEEA. J lost 9 bases, V lost 5 bases, and 6 bases had no gene match. The CDR3 contains 13 residues. Here the CDR3 reads CASSPRDRTEQFF. CDR3 in DNA: TGTGCCAGCAGCCCCCGGGACAGGACTGAGCAGTTCTTC. The full variable domain, in which reference TRBV11-3 and TRBJ2-1 provide the parts outside the CDR3, is EAGVVQSPRYKIIEKKQPVAFWCNPISGHNTLYWYLQNLGQGPELLIRYENEEAVDDSQLPKDRFSAERLKGVDSTLKIQPAELGDSAVYLCASSPRDRTEQFFGPGTRLTVL.

This clonotype is classed as medium-sized. This beta chain is a stray sequence in a library constructed for alpha chains; its clone size is not meaningful. This rearrangement joins TRBV7-2 to TRBJ2-2; D is undetermined. CDR3 length equals 16 residues. The V end lost 5 bases, the J end lost 0 bases, and 13 bases lay between the germline ends. The germline CDR1 and CDR2 sequences are SGHTA and FQGNSA. For the CDR3, the DNA is TGTGCCAGCAGCACAGAGAGACGGACGAACACCGGGGAGCTGTTTTTT. It is translated as CASSTERRTNTGELFF.

This clonotype showed up many times. Because this beta chain is a stray read in a library intended to capture alpha chains, its abundance should not be given much weight. The chain combines TRBV6-2 or TRBV6-3 with TRBJ1-2; 8 bases fit TRBD1. The germline gives CDR1 MNHEY, CDR2 SVGEGT. The J segment lost 7 bases and the V segment lost 4 bases, leaving 5 bases of the junction unmatched. The CDR3 consists of 13 residues. The CDR3: CASSLTGERGYTF. CDR3 DNA: TGTGCCAGCAGTTTGACAGGGGAGCGTGGCTACACCTTC.

This clonotype rates as medium-sized. The library was built for alpha chains, so this beta chain is an off-target read and its size means little. The chain links TRBV29-1 to TRBJ2-2; D possibly matches TRBD1 or TRBD2 (5 bases each). Trimming took off 6 bases at V and 0 bases at J, with 14 bases between the two ends. Germline CDR1 and CDR2: SQVTM and ANQGSEA. This CDR3 has 15 residues. The CDR3 protein is CSVYRDAANTGELFF. The CDR3 region has the DNA TGCAGCGTATACCGGGACGCTGCGAACACCGGGGAGCTGTTTTTT.

This clonotype qualifies as medium-sized. Found in a library prepared for alpha chains, this beta chain is an off-target read, and its abundance has little meaning. This chain connects TRBV5-6 to TRBJ2-5; either TRBD1 or TRBD2 may fit D (5 bases each). The CDR3 covers 14 residues. The V end lost 3 bases, the J end lost 7 bases, and 16 bases lay between the germline ends. CDR1 SGHDT and CDR2 YYEEEE come from the germline V gene. CDR3: CASSSPGTGRTQYF. CDR3 DNA: TGTGCCAGCAGCTCCCCCGGGACGGGCAGGACCCAGTACTTC.

By share, this clonotype counts as medium-sized (0.01 to 0.1%). The library was prepared for alpha chains; this beta chain is a stray read, so its frequency means little. This chain connects TRBV5-4 to TRBJ2-1; 9 positions agree with TRBD2. The CDR3 is made up of 15 amino acids. Trimming at V came to 4 bases and at J to 8 bases, leaving 10 bases not matched to a gene. CDR1 and CDR2 from the germline V gene are SGHNT and YYREEE (reference sequence). CDR3 region: CASSPEGLASYEQFF. CDR3 DNA: TGTGCCAGCAGCCCCGAGGGACTAGCATCGTATGAGCAGTTCTTC.

Many counts were recorded for this clonotype. The size of this beta chain means little, since it is a stray read in a library made for alpha chains. This chain connects TRBV20-1 to TRBJ1-2, with 7 bases that match TRBD1. There are 20 residues in the CDR3. Trimming removed 3 bases from V and 6 bases from J; junction bases left unmatched: 28. Germline V lookup: CDR1 DFQATT, CDR2 SNEGSKA (reference sequence). This CDR3 is CSASSLSSLGWGRDSHGYTF. The CDR3, as DNA: TGCAGTGCTAGTTCCTTGTCATCGTTGGGCTGGGGGCGGGACAGCCATGGCTACACCTTC.

By its share, this clonotype is medium-sized (0.01 to 0.1%). With the library built for alpha chains, this beta chain is off target and its frequency is not meaningful. This chain links TRBV20-1 with TRBJ2-7; the D is unclear. V was cut by 0 bases and J by 10 bases, with 10 bases left in between. The germline V gene has CDR1 DFQATT and CDR2 SNEGSKA (reference sequence). CDR3 length: 11 residues. The CDR3 DNA is TGCAGTGCTAGAGATTTGCCCATACAGTACTTC. The encoded protein is CSARDLPIQYF.

This clonotype is classed as medium-sized. Because this beta chain is a stray read in a library intended to capture alpha chains, its abundance should not be given much weight. The chain combines TRBV12-3 or TRBV12-4 with TRBJ2-2, with D hard to call. Trimming removed 4 bases at V and 3 bases at J, with 9 bases between. CDR3 length equals 14 residues. CDR3: CASSSRWDTGELFF. DNA of the CDR3: TGTGCCAGCAGTTCCCGATGGGACACCGGGGAGCTGTTTTTT.

This clonotype was detected ten times or more. This beta chain turned up in a library designed for alpha chains; as an off-target read, its abundance says little. The rearrangement joins TRBV18 to TRBJ1-4; no clear D gene. Trimming shortened V by 0 bases and J by 4 bases, and 9 bases separated the two germline ends. Germline values: CDR1 KGHSH, CDR2 LQKENI. The CDR3 has 15 amino acids. CDR3 sequence: CASSPPGAYNEKLFF. For the CDR3, the DNA is TGTGCCAGCTCACCACCGGGAGCCTATAATGAAAAACTGTTTTTT. The full variable domain, with the rest looked up from reference TRBV18 and TRBJ1-4, is NAGVMQNPRHLVRRRGQEARLRCSPMKGHSHVYWYRQLPEEGLKFMVYLQKENIIDESGMPKERFSAEFPKEGPSILRIQQVVRGDSAAYFCASSPPGAYNEKLFFGSGTQLSVL.

Ten or more counts support this clonotype. For a library built for alpha chains, this beta chain is a stray read; little rests on its size. Here the CDR3 reads CASSLGPLAGELFF. CDR3 DNA sequence: TGTGCCAGCAGCTTGGGCCCTTTGGCCGGGGAGCTGTTTTTT. The chain carries TRBV5-5 and TRBJ2-2; D gene unclear. CDR3 length: 14 residues. The V gene lost 0 bases and the J gene lost 6 bases, with 9 bases spanning the gap. From germline, CDR1 is SGHKS and CDR2 YYEKEE (reference sequence).

By share, this clonotype ranks as medium-sized. The library was designed around alpha chains, so this beta chain is a stray read whose abundance carries little weight. This chain connects TRBV9 to TRBJ2-3; D unresolved. There are 13 residues in the CDR3. V was clipped by 4 bases and J by 4 bases, with 10 bases between them. Germline lookup yields CDR1 SGDLS and CDR2 YYNGEE. The CDR3, as DNA: TGTGCCAGCAGCTTTCGGCCCCCAGATACGCAGTATTTT. Protein product: CASSFRPPDTQYF.

This clonotype was counted many times. This beta chain is an unintended read in a library built for alpha chains; its size means little. The chain carries TRBV11-2 and TRBJ2-7; 11 nucleotides match TRBD1. The CDR3 has 15 residues. The trim removed 3 bases at V and 5 bases at J, leaving 6 bases unmatched. Germline V gives CDR1 SGHAT, CDR2 FQNNGV. The CDR3, as DNA: TGTGCCAGCAGCTTGTCCGGGGACAGGGGGGACGAGCAGTACTTC. This translates into CASSLSGDRGDEQYF.

This clonotype was recorded many times. This beta chain is a stray read from a library made for alpha chains; its abundance is not meaningful. The chain carries TRBV6-5 and TRBJ2-3, with TRBD2 identical over 9 bases. V shed 5 bases, J shed 6 bases, and the junction held 12 bases outside the gene matches. The CDR3 is 16 residues long. Germline V gene data show CDR1 as MNHEY and CDR2 as SVGAGI. CDR3 bases: TGTGCCAGCAGTGCGTGGGCGGGAGGGCCAGGGGATACGCAGTATTTT. This codes for CASSAWAGGPGDTQYF.

This clonotype appeared many times. Little can be read into the size of this beta chain, an off-target read in a library designed for alpha chains. The genes are TRBV7-3 and TRBJ2-6, with 7 bases that match TRBD1. Trimming at V came to 6 bases and at J to 1 base, leaving 6 bases not matched to a gene. The length of the CDR3 is 16 residues. Germline lookup yields CDR1 SGHTA and CDR2 FQGTGA. The CDR3 loop reads CASSRQGVSGANVLTF. The CDR3 DNA sequence: TGTGCCAGCAGTAGGCAGGGGGTGTCTGGGGCCAACGTCCTGACTTTC.

This clonotype was seen ten or more times. This beta chain is a stray read from a library made for alpha chains; its abundance is not meaningful. The V and J genes are TRBV6-5 and TRBJ2-7; 8 bases align to TRBD2. Trimming took 0 bases from V and 2 from J; bases not matched to a gene: 6. This CDR3 has 16 residues. Germline-derived CDR1 and CDR2 are MNHEY and SVGAGI. CDR3 DNA: TGTGCCAGCAGTTACTCGTTAGCGGGAACCCCCTACGAGCAGTACTTC. Protein product: CASSYSLAGTPYEQYF.